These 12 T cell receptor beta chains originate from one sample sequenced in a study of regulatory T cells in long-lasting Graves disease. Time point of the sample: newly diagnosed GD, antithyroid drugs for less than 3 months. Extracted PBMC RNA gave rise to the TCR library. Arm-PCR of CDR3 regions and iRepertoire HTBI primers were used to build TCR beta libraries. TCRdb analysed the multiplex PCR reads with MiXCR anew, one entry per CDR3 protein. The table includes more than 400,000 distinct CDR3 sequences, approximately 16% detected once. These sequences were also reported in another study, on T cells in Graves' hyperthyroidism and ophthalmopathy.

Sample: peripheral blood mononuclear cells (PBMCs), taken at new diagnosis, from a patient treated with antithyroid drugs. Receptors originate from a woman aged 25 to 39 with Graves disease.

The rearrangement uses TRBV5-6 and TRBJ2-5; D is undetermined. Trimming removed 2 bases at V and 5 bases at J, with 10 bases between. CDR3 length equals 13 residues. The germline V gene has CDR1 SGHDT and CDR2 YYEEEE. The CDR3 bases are TGTGCCAGCAGCTTAGAAGAGAGGGAGACCCAGTACTTC. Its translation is CASSLEERETQYF.

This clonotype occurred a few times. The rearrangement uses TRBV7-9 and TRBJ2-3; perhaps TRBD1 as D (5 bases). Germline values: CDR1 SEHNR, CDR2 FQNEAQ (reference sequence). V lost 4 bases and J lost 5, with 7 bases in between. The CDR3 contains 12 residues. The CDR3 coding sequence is TGTGCCAGCAGCTATCAGGGAGATACGCAGTATTTT. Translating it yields CASSYQGDTQYF.

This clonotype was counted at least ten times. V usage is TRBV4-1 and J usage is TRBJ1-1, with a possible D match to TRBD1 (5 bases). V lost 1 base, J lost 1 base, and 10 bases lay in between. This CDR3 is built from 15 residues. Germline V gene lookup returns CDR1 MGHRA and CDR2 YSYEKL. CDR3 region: CASSQVGQGNTEAFF. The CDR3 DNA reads TGCGCCAGCAGCCAAGTTGGGCAGGGGAACACTGAAGCTTTCTTT.

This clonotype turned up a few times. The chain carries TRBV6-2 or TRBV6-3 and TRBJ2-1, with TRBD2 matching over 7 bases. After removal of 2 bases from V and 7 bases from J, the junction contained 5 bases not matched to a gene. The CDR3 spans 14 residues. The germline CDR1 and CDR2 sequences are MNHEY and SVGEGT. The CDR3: CASSYEASGNEQFF. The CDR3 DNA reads TGTGCCAGCAGTTACGAGGCTAGCGGTAATGAGCAGTTCTTC.

CDR3 nucleotide sequence: TGCGCCAGCAGCCAAGAAACCCTTCAGCACACCTGGGAGACCCAGTACTTC. This gives the protein CASSQETLQHTWETQYF. The chain has TRBV4-3 and TRBJ2-5; D is undetermined. CDR3 length equals 17 residues. Trimming stripped 0 bases from V and 5 bases from J, with 19 bases between. Germline V gene sequence: CDR1 LGHNA, CDR2 YSLEER.

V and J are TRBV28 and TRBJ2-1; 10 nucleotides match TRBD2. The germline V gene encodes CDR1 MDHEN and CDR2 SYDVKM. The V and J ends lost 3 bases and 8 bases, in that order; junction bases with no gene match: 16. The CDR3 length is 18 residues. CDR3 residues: CASSFGSDEREGPDEQFF. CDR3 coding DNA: TGTGCCAGCAGTTTCGGCTCTGATGAGCGGGAGGGCCCAGATGAGCAGTTCTTC.

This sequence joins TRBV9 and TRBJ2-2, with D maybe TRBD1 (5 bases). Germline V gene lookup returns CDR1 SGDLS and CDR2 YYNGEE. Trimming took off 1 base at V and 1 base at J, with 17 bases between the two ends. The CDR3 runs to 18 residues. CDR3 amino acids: CASSVTPSTGENTGELFF. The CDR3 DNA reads TGTGCCAGCAGCGTAACGCCCAGCACAGGAGAGAACACCGGGGAGCTGTTTTTT.

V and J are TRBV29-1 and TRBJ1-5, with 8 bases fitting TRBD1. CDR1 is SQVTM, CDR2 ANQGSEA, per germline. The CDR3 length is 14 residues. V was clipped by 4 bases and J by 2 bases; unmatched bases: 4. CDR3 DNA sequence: TGCAGCGTTGCTCAGGGGGCAGGCAATCAGCCCCAGCATTTT. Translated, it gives CSVAQGAGNQPQHF.

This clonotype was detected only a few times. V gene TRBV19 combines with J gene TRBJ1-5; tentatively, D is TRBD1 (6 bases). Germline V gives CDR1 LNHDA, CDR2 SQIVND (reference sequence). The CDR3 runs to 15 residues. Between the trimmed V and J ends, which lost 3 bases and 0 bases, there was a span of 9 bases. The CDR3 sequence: CASSMKDSSNQPQHF. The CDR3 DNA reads TGTGCCAGTAGTATGAAGGACAGTAGCAATCAGCCCCAGCATTTT.

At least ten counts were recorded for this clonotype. CDR3 DNA sequence: TGCAGTGCTAAGAGGACTAGCGGGAGAAATGAGCAGTTCTTC. It codes for CSAKRTSGRNEQFF. The gene calls are TRBV20-1 and TRBJ2-1; TRBD2 matches at 13 bases. Trimming at V came to 4 bases and at J to 7 bases, leaving 4 bases not matched to a gene. CDR3 length: 14 amino acids. The germline gives CDR1 DFQATT, CDR2 SNEGSKA (reference sequence).

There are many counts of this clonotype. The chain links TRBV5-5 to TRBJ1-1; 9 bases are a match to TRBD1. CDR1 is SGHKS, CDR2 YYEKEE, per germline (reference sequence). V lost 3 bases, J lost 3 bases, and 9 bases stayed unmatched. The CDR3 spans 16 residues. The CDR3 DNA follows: TGTGCCAGCAGCTCCACGCAGACAGGGGGGGACACTGAAGCTTTCTTT. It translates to CASSSTQTGGDTEAFF.

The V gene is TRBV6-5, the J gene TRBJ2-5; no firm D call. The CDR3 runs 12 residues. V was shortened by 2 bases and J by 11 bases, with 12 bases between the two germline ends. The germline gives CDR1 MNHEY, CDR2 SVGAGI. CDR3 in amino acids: CASSYQGSGQYF. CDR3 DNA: TGTGCCAGCAGTTACCAAGGGTCCGGGCAGTACTTC.